The 6 T cell receptor beta chains below come from one sample, sequenced in a study of blood T cell repertoires in COVID-19. Measured with immunoSEQ multiplex PCR; TCRdb has only the in-frame clones, and not every one. The sample records some 250,000 clones, approximately 86% being singletons. Sequenced input: peripheral blood. The receptors stem from a woman aged 25 to 39 with acute or convalescent COVID-19.

The chain is built from TRBV27 and TRBJ2-7; 14 positions match TRBD2. V dropped 5 bases and J dropped 9; count of bases not matched to a gene: 9. Germline lookup yields CDR1 MNHEY and CDR2 SMNVEV (reference sequence). This CDR3 has 15 residues. The CDR3 spells CASSTRLAGGPGQYF. CDR3 sequence (DNA): TGTGCCAGCAGTACCAGACTAGCGGGAGGGCCTGGGCAGTACTTC.

This sequence joins TRBV30 and TRBJ1-3; no clear D. Germline V gene data show CDR1 as GTSNPN and CDR2 as SVGIG (reference sequence). The CDR3 consists of 13 residues. The ends were cut back, 2 bases at V and 3 bases at J, with 8 bases in the middle. The CDR3 nucleotides read TGTGCCTGGAGTTTTTTCGGTGGAAACACCATATATTTT. Translated: CAWSFFGGNTIYF.

J is TRBJ2-1 and V is TRBV9, with D perhaps matching TRBD1 (6 bases). The CDR3 is 14 amino acids. CDR1 and CDR2 from the germline V gene are SGDLS and YYNGEE. Trimming left V 0 bases short and J 9 bases short, with 13 bases between. The CDR3 loop reads CASSVGTTGGEQFF. The CDR3 DNA sequence: TGTGCCAGCAGCGTAGGTACGACAGGAGGTGAGCAGTTCTTC.

The chain is built from TRBV9 and TRBJ2-7; 10 bases align to TRBD2. With V trimmed by 0 bases and J by 6 bases, 6 bases remained unmatched. The CDR3 spans 15 residues. The germline CDR1 and CDR2 sequences are SGDLS and YYNGEE. CDR3 DNA: TGTGCCAGCAGCGTAGAGGCTAGCGGGAGCTTCGAGCAGTACTTC. Its protein product is CASSVEASGSFEQYF.

This clone was found once. The chain recombines TRBV4-3 with TRBJ1-6; D gene uncertain. The length of the CDR3 is 15 residues. CDR1 is LGHNA and CDR2 is YSLEER in the germline V gene. Trimming left V 0 bases short and J 3 bases short, with 6 bases between. CDR3 nucleotide sequence: TGCGCCAGCAGCCAAGACAGCGTCTATAATTCACCCCTCCACTTT. As protein: CASSQDSVYNSPLHF.

The V gene is TRBV24-1, the J gene TRBJ1-1, with a possible D match to TRBD1 (6 bases). Trimming took 3 bases from V and 5 from J, leaving 21 bases between them. Germline values: CDR1 KGHDR, CDR2 SFDVKD. The CDR3 has 17 amino acids. The CDR3 region is CATSDPRRVGGWTEAFF. The CDR3 nucleotides read TGTGCCACCAGTGATCCTCGTCGGGTAGGGGGATGGACTGAAGCTTTCTTT.